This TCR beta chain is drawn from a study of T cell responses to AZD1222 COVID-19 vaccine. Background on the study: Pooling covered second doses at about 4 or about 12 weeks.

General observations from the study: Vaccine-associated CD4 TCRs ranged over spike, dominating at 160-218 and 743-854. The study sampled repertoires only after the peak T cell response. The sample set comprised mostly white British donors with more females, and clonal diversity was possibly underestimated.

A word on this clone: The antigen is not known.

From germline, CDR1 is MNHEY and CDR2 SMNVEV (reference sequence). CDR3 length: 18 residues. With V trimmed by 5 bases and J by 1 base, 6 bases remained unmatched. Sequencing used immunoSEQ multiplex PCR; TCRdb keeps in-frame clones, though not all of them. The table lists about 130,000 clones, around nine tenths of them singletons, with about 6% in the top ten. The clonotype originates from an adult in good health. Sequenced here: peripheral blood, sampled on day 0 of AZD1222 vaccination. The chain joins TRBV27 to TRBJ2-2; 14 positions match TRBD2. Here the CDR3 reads CASSPSGTSGRNTGELFF. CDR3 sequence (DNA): TGTGCCAGCAGTCCATCCGGGACTAGCGGGAGGAACACCGGGGAGCTGTTTTTT.